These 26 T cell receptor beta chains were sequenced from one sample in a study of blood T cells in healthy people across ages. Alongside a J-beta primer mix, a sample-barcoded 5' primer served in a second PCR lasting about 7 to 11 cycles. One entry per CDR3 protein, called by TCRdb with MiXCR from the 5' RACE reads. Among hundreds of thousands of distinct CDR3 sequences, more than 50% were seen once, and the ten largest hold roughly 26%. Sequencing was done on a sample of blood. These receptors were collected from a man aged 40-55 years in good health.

CDR3 bases: TGTGCCAGCATTCTGGACGACAGGTACCAAGAGACCCAGTACTTC. Its translation is CASILDDRYQETQYF. The V call is TRBV2, the J call TRBJ2-5; tentatively, D is TRBD1 (6 bases). CDR1 is SNHLY and CDR2 is FYNNEI in the germline V gene. The CDR3 is 15 residues long. Trimming cost V 7 bases and J 0 bases, with 15 bases left between them.

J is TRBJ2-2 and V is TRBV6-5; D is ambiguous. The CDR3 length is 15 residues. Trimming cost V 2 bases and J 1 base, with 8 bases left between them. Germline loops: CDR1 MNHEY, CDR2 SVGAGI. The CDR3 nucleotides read TGTGCCAGCAGTTACCAGCCACAGAACACCGGGGAGCTGTTTTTT. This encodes CASSYQPQNTGELFF.

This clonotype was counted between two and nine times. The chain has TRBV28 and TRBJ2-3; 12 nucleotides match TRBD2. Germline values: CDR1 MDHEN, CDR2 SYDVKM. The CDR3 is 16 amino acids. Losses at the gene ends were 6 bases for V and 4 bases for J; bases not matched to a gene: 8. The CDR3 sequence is CASRTPLAGGADTQYF. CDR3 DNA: TGTGCCAGCAGGACACCCCTAGCGGGAGGGGCAGATACGCAGTATTTT.

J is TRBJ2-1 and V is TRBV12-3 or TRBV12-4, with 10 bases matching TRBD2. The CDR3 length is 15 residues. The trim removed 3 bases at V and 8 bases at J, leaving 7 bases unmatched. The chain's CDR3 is CASSFSASGSDEQFF. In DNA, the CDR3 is TGTGCCAGCAGTTTTTCGGCTAGCGGGAGCGATGAGCAGTTCTTC.

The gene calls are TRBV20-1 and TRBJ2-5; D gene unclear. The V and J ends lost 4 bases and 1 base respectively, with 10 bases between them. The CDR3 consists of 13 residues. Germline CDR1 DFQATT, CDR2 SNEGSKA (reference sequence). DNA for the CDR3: TGCAGTGCTACTCTCTCAAGCCAAGAGACCCAGTACTTC. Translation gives CSATLSSQETQYF.

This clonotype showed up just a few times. In DNA, the CDR3 is TGTGCCAGCAGCTTAGACCGGGGGTCTTACATTCAGTACTTC. Its translation is CASSLDRGSYIQYF. The J gene is TRBJ2-4, the V gene TRBV7-8, with D possibly being TRBD2 (6 bases). The CDR3 totals 14 residues. From germline, CDR1 is SGHVS and CDR2 FQNEAQ. The V end lost 1 base, the J end lost 8 bases, and 12 bases lay between the germline ends.

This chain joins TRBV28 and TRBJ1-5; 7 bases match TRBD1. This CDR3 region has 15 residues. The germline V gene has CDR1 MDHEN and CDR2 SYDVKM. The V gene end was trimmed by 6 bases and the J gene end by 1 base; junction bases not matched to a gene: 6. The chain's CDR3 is CASRREQGSNQPQHF. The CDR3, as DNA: TGTGCCAGCAGGAGAGAACAGGGGAGCAATCAGCCCCAGCATTTT.

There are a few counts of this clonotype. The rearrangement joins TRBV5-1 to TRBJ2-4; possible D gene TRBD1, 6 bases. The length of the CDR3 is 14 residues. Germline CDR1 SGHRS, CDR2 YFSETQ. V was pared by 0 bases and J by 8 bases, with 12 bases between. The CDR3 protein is CASSLAVRGDIQYF. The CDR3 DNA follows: TGCGCCAGCAGCTTGGCTGTCAGGGGAGACATTCAGTACTTC. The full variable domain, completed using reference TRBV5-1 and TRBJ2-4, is KAGVTQTPRYLIKTRGQQVTLSCSPISGHRSVSWYQQTPGQGLQFLFEYFSETQRNKGNFPGRFSGRQFSNSRSEMNVSTLELGDSALYLCASSLAVRGDIQYFGAGTRLSVL.

The CDR3 sequence is CASRTGTDYYGYTF. The CDR3 DNA is TGTGCCAGCAGGACCGGGACAGACTACTATGGCTACACCTTC. This rearrangement joins TRBV6-2 or TRBV6-3 to TRBJ1-2, with TRBD1 identical over 7 bases. This CDR3 spans 14 amino acids. After removal of 6 bases from V and 3 bases from J, the junction contained 7 bases not matched to a gene. The germline CDR1 and CDR2 sequences are MNHEY and SVGEGT.

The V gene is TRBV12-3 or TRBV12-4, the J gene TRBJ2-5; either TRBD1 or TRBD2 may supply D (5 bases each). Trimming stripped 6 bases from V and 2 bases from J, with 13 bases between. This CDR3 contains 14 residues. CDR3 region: CASRTRDPQETQYF. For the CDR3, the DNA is TGTGCCAGCAGGACTCGGGACCCTCAAGAGACCCAGTACTTC.

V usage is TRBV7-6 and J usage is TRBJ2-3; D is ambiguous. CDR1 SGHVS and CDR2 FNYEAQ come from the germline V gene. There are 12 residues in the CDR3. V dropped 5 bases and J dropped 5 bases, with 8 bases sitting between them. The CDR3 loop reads CASSRRRDTQYF. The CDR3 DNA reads TGTGCCAGCAGCCGGAGAAGAGATACGCAGTATTTT.

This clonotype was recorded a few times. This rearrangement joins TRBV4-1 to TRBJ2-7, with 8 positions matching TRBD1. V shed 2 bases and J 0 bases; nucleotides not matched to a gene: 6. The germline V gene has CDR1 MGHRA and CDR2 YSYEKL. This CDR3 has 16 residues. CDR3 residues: CASSQPTGVNSYEQYF. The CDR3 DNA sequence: TGCGCCAGCAGCCAACCGACAGGGGTCAACTCCTACGAGCAGTACTTC.

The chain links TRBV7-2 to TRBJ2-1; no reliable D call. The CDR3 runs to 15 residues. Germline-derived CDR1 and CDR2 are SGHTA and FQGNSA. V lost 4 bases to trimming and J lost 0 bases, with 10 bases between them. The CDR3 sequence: CASSSTSNSYNEQFF. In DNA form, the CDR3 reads TGTGCCAGCAGCTCGACTTCCAACTCCTACAATGAGCAGTTCTTC.

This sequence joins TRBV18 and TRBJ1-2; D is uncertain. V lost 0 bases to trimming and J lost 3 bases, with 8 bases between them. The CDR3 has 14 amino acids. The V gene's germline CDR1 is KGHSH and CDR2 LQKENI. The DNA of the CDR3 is TGTGCCAGCTCACCACCGACGCCGGACTATGGCTACACCTTC. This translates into CASSPPTPDYGYTF.

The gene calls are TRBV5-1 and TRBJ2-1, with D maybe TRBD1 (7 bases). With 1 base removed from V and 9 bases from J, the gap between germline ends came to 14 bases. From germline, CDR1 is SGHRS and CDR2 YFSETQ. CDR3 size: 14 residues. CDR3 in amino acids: CASSLPRGRREQFF. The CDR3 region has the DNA TGCGCCAGCAGCTTGCCCAGGGGGAGGCGTGAGCAGTTCTTC.

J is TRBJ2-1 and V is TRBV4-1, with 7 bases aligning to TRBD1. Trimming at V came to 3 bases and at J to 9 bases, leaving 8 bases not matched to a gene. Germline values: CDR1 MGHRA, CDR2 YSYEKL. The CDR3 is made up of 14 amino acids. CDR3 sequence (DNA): TGCGCCAGCAGCCAGAATACAGGGGACGCTGAGCAGTTCTTC. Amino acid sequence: CASSQNTGDAEQFF.

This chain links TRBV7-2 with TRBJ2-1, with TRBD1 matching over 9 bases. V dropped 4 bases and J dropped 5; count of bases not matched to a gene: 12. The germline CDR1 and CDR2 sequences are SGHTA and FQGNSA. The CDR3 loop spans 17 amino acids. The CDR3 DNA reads TGTGCCAGCAGCTGGGGGGCCCCCGGGACAGGGAACAATGAGCAGTTCTTC. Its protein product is CASSWGAPGTGNNEQFF.

CDR3 nucleotides: TGCAGTGCTCCTCGGGGACAGGGACCCTACGAGCAGTACTTC. Its protein is CSAPRGQGPYEQYF. This sequence joins TRBV20-1 and TRBJ2-7; 9 nucleotides line up with TRBD1. The CDR3 is 14 amino acids. The trim removed 5 bases at V and 2 bases at J, leaving 7 bases unmatched. CDR1 is DFQATT and CDR2 is SNEGSKA in the germline V gene (reference sequence).

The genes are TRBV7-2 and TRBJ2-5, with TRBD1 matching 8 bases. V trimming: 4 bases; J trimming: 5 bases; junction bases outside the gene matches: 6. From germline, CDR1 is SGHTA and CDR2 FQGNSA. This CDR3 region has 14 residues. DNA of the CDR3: TGTGCCAGCAGCTCAGGACAGGGCCGGGAGACCCAGTACTTC. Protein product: CASSSGQGRETQYF.

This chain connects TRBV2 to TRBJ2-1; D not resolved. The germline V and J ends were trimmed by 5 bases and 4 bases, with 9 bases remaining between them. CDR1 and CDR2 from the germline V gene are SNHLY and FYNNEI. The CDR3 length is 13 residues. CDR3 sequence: CASSHTTYNEQFF. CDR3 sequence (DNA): TGTGCCAGCAGTCACACTACATACAATGAGCAGTTCTTC.

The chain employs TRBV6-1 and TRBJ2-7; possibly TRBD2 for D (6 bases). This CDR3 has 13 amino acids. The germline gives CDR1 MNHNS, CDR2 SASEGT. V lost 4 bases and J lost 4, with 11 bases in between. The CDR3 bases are TGTGCCAGCAGTGTGGGCGGGGCATACGAGCAGTACTTC. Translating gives CASSVGGAYEQYF.

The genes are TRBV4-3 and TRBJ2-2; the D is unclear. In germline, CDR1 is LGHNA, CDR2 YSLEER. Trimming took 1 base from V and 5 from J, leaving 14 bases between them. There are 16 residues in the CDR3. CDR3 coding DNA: TGCGCCAGCAGCCAAGTGGTTCAATTAAGGACCGGGGAGCTGTTTTTT. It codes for CASSQVVQLRTGELFF.

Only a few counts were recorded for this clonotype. The DNA of the CDR3 is TGTGCCAGCAGGGTACAGGGGTTGGAGAAAGAGACCCAGTACTTC. It codes for CASRVQGLEKETQYF. The chain has TRBV7-2 and TRBJ2-5; TRBD1 agrees at 7 bases. The J segment lost 3 bases and the V segment lost 6 bases, leaving 10 bases of the junction unmatched. Germline V gene data show CDR1 as SGHTA and CDR2 as FQGNSA. The CDR3 covers 15 residues.

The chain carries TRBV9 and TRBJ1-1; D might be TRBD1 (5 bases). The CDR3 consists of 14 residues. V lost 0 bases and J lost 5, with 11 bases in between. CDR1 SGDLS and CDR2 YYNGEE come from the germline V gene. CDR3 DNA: TGTGCCAGCAGCGTAGGGTGGGGGAGGACTGAAGCTTTCTTT. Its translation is CASSVGWGRTEAFF.

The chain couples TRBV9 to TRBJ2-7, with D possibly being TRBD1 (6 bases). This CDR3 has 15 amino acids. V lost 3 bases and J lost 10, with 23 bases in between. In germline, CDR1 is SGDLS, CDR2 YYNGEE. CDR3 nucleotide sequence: TGTGCCAGCAGCGCGGTACAGGGTTTGCGCGAGATCCAGTACTTC. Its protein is CASSAVQGLREIQYF. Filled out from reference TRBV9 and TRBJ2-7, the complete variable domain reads DSGVTQTPKHLITATGQRVTLRCSPRSGDLSVYWYQQSLDQGLQFLIQYYNGEERAKGNILERFSAQQFPDLHSELNLSSLELGDSALYFCASSAVQGLREIQYFGPGTRLTVT.

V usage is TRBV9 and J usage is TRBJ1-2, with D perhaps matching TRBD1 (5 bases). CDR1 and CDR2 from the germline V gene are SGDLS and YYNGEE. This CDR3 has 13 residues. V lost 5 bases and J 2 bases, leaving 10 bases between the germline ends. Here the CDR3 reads CASSVGGNYGYTF. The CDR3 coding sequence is TGTGCCAGCAGTGTTGGGGGGAACTATGGCTACACCTTC.